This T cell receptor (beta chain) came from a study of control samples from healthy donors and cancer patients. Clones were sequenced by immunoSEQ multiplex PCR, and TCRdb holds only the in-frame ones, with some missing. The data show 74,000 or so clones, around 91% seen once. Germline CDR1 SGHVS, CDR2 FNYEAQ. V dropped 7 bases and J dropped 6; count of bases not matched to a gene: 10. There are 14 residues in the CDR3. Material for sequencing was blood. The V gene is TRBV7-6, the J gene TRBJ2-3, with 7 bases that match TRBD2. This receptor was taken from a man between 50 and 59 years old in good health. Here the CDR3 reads CASKMSGAVDTQYF. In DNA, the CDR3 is TGTGCCAGCAAGATGAGCGGGGCGGTGGATACGCAGTATTTT.